This T cell receptor (beta chain) was profiled in a study of Ad26.COV2.S vaccination and SARS-CoV-2 variants (dated by TCRdb to about 2021). The study in broad terms: Donors in the vaccine arm were drawn from COV1001, a phase I-IIa trial of Ad26.COV2.S in healthy adults that was multicentre, randomized, double-blind and placebo-controlled. Investigators did not know the trial group allocation while performing experiments and assessing outcomes. A total of some 30 samples were included in the TCR-sequenced set, comprising about 20 Ad26.COV2.S vaccine recipients, 5 placebo recipients and 8 SARS-CoV-2 convalescent individuals. Ad26.COV2.S was administered intramuscularly at a dose of 5x10^10 or 1x10^11 viral particles, either as one shot or as two shots given 56 days apart. TCRbeta repertoire sequencing was used to assess the specificity and breadth of SARS-CoV-2-reactive T cell receptors after Ad26.COV2.S vaccination. Trial participants were randomized into five groups of five: low-dose or high-dose Ad26.COV2.S given once or twice, or placebo on both occasions.

V is shortened by 7 bases, J by 1 base, and the region joining them spans 11 bases. Including cysteine and phenylalanine, the CDR3 has 13 amino acids. Solely the CDR3 DNA is kept, with 39 bases framed from the first base. Sample treatment or condition, as interpreted from the label and publication: around 19 received Ad26.COV2.S at low or high dose, single or two shots; several received placebo; per-sample allocation not given. For vaccine and placebo recipients, repertoires were sequenced using samples collected on day 63 after the first injection. Cohort 1b enrolled about two dozen adults aged 18-55 years at a single site in Boston, USA, between 29 July and 7 August 2020. Ad26.COV2.S was a replication-incompetent adenovirus type 26 vector that expressed a prefusion-stabilized SARS-CoV-2 spike protein derived from the original Wuhan strain. Broad study findings and their caveats: The study was not powered to compare responses between vaccine doses or regimens. Comparable non-spike TCR breadth was observed between vaccine and placebo recipients, consistent with only spike being contained in the vaccine. The authors noted that the TCR breadth and depth analyses may have underestimated total T cell responses. After vaccination, spike-specific CD8+ and CD4+ T cell responses were reported to show substantial breadth. Ad26.COV2.S recipients had higher spike-specific TCR breadth than placebo recipients (P = 0.0014).

TCRbeta CDR3 regions were sequenced with the immunoSEQ Assay. After extraction, genomic DNA underwent amplification by bias-controlled multiplex PCR, followed by high-throughput sequencing. The authors processed their data as follows. Collapsing and filtering of sequences were performed to quantify the absolute abundance of each unique TCRbeta CDR3 region. T cell fraction was estimated by normalizing TCRbeta template counts to usable DNA, which was measured by amplifying reference genes present in all nucleated cells. Repertoire TCRs were annotated as SARS-CoV-2-specific by exact matching of V gene, CDR3 amino acid sequence and J gene to a known reactive TCR set. The reference SARS-CoV-2 TCR set was derived from MIRA and filtered for enrichment in COVID-19-positive ImmuneCODE repertoires, a step that removed public or cross-reactive TCRs. Using the MIRA antigens, annotated TCRs were further analysed by specific ORF or by position within an ORF. Breadth was defined as annotated unique rearrangements over total unique productive rearrangements; depth was the summed frequency of those rearrangements. Two-sided Wilcoxon rank-sum tests were applied when comparing TCR breadth between groups. TCRdb carries this immuneACCESS record with in-frame sequences only. Its versions omit some clonotypes, under half of them owing to an unresolved V gene in the studies checked, with the rest unexplained. V, J and clone size derive from that table, while D and trimming were established from the DNA sequence. The sample profile shows fewer than 400,000 clones; over 75% of them were found once. The ten largest clones capture around 1.9% of the sample.

In regard to this clone: Its recognized antigen is unknown. No clone much larger than this one lies a single base away; base qualities are absent.

This sequence originates from a person between 18 and 65 years old who received the Ad26.COV2.S COVID-19 vaccine or a placebo. The chain employs TRBV12-3 or TRBV12-4 and TRBJ2-7, with the D gene tentatively TRBD1 or TRBD2, based on 5 matching bases in each. The specimen was peripheral blood, collected in a trial of Ad26.COV2.S vaccine versus placebo. CDR3 region: CASMWDGSYEQYF. Read as DNA, the sequence is TGTGCCAGCATGTGGGACGGTTCCTACGAGCAGTACTTC.